Below, 15 T cell receptor beta chains from the same sample are listed, as sequenced in a study of human T cells and chemical hapten exposure (dated by TCRdb to about 2021). To prepare the library, RACE was applied. Data came from a NextSeq 500. Starting from the raw public reads, TCRdb applied fastp trimming at Q25, assembled clones with MiXCR and retained in-frame beta chains. Rows with a matching CDR3 protein are joined into one entry that keeps the most common DNA and genes. This sample has some 70,000 distinct CDR3 sequences in its table, and approximately 9.9% of those were observed once. In total, the top ten clones hold 5.2% of the sample. Reading the label with the study, this specimen's time point is: pre-sensitization, week 0. The treatment or condition label for this specimen denotes: therapeutic diphenylcyclopropenone sensitization with weekly scalp DPC. The material was whole blood, obtained in connection with sensitization to the hapten diphenylcyclopropenone (DPC). The receptors here all came from a woman aged 50 to 60 with alopecia areata. Some clones in this sample may be carry-over from other donors' samples.

The chain has TRBV2 and TRBJ2-7; TRBD2 might be the D (6 bases). V gave up 7 bases and J gave up 0 bases, with 13 bases separating them. The length of the CDR3 is 14 residues. CDR1 and CDR2 from the germline V gene are SNHLY and FYNNEI. CDR3 residues: CASMKGLHSYEQYF. CDR3 DNA sequence: TGTGCCAGCATGAAGGGACTGCACTCCTACGAGCAGTACTTC.

This clonotype was detected ten times or more. The chain employs TRBV28 and TRBJ1-6; 7 nucleotides agree with TRBD1. The CDR3 has 15 residues. V was clipped by 7 bases and J by 6 bases; unmatched bases: 9. The germline gives CDR1 MDHEN, CDR2 SYDVKM. The CDR3 loop is CASMKGGAGNSPLHF. Here the CDR3 DNA reads TGTGCCAGCATGAAAGGGGGCGCGGGTAATTCACCCCTCCACTTT. The whole variable domain, remainder taken from reference TRBV28 and TRBJ1-6, is DVKVTQSSRYLVKRTGEKVFLECVQDMDHENMFWYRQDPGLGLRLIYFSYDVKMKEKGDIPEGYSVSREKKERFSLILESASTNQTSMYLCASMKGGAGNSPLHFGNGTRLTVT.

The gene calls are TRBV12-3 or TRBV12-4 and TRBJ1-1, with a tentative D call TRBD1 (5 bases). This CDR3 is 15 amino acids long. V gave up 4 bases and J gave up 8 bases, with 20 bases separating them. The CDR3 protein is CASSWAGRVGWEAFF. The CDR3, as DNA: TGTGCCAGCAGTTGGGCAGGGCGAGTAGGGTGGGAAGCTTTCTTT.

This clonotype was picked up a small number of times. The rearrangement uses TRBV29-1 and TRBJ2-1; D is possibly TRBD2 (7 bases). Germline V gene sequence: CDR1 SQVTM, CDR2 ANQGSEA. This CDR3 is 15 amino acids long. Trimming removed 7 bases at V and 4 bases at J, with 20 bases between. CDR3 protein: CSAGGPGGAYNEQFF. DNA for the CDR3: TGCAGCGCGGGAGGACCTGGGGGGGCTTACAATGAGCAGTTCTTC.

This clonotype has a count of ten or more. The V gene is TRBV6-1, the J gene TRBJ2-5; TRBD2 matches at 8 bases. Looked up from germline, CDR1 is MNHNS and CDR2 is SASEGT. V lost 7 bases, J lost 1 base, and 5 bases stayed unmatched. The CDR3 spans 14 residues. The CDR3 coding sequence is TGTGCCAGCACGTTCAGCGGGGGCCAAGAGACCCAGTACTTC. Translated: CASTFSGGQETQYF.

In this sample, this clonotype turned up a few times. The genes are TRBV4-1 and TRBJ2-1, with D possibly being TRBD2 (5 bases). Germline lookup yields CDR1 MGHRA and CDR2 YSYEKL. The CDR3 is made up of 15 amino acids. V gave up 4 bases and J gave up 2 bases, with 12 bases separating them. The CDR3, as DNA: TGCGCCAGCAGCCCGGCATCCGGGGCCTACAATGAGCAGTTCTTC. This encodes CASSPASGAYNEQFF.

This chain uses TRBV4-3 with TRBJ1-2; 7 positions match TRBD1. CDR1 LGHNA and CDR2 YSLEER come from the germline V gene. The junction had 14 bases not matched to a gene; V was cut back by 4 bases and J by 0 bases. CDR3 size: 18 residues. As DNA, the CDR3 is TGCGCCAGCAGCCTTGACTCCGGGACAGTTAAAGCTAACTATGGCTACACCTTC. It translates to CASSLDSGTVKANYGYTF.

The chain combines TRBV29-1 with TRBJ2-7; 11 bases are shared with TRBD2. V trimming: 8 bases; J trimming: 3 bases; junction bases outside the gene matches: 15. CDR3 length: 16 amino acids. Germline values: CDR1 SQVTM, CDR2 ANQGSEA. CDR3 sequence (DNA): TGCAGCACGGGACAAACGACTAGCGGGAACGTCTACGAGCAGTACTTC. Translated: CSTGQTTSGNVYEQYF.

By share of the sample, this clonotype is medium-sized. This chain links TRBV2 with TRBJ2-1, with 10 bases aligning to TRBD2. Trimming took 2 bases from V and 10 from J; bases not matched to a gene: 5. Germline lookup yields CDR1 SNHLY and CDR2 FYNNEI. This CDR3 region has 14 residues. CDR3 region: CASSERTSGGEQFF. The CDR3 nucleotides are TGTGCCAGCAGTGAAAGGACTAGCGGAGGGGAGCAGTTCTTC.

This clonotype showed up just a few times. This sequence joins TRBV20-1 and TRBJ2-7, with D uncertain. Per germline, CDR1 DFQATT and CDR2 SNEGSKA (reference sequence). V dropped 2 bases and J dropped 0 bases, with 17 bases sitting between them. The CDR3 totals 16 residues. The CDR3 DNA is TGCAGTGCTAGAACCCTAGAGGCGGAGAGCTCCTACGAGCAGTACTTC. It is translated as CSARTLEAESSYEQYF.

The sample holds many counts of this clonotype. The chain is built from TRBV6-5 and TRBJ2-5; 8 bases match TRBD1. V lost 6 bases to trimming and J lost 4 bases; unmatched junction nucleotides: 10. CDR1 is MNHEY and CDR2 is SVGAGI in the germline V gene. The CDR3 runs to 15 residues. The CDR3 protein is CASSNTGTGVETQYF. CDR3 coding DNA: TGTGCCAGCAGCAACACCGGGACAGGAGTAGAGACCCAGTACTTC.

This clonotype was detected ten times or more. The gene calls are TRBV7-9 and TRBJ2-3; D perhaps matches TRBD1 (6 bases). With 5 bases removed from V and 3 bases from J, the gap between germline ends came to 15 bases. In germline, CDR1 is SEHNR, CDR2 FQNEAQ (reference sequence). This CDR3 contains 15 residues. The CDR3 loop reads CASSRGTPPTDTQYF. CDR3 sequence (DNA): TGTGCCAGCAGCCGAGGGACACCGCCGACAGATACGCAGTATTTT.

The chain carries TRBV6-5 and TRBJ2-5; D is unclear. V gave up 0 bases and J gave up 1 base, with 9 bases separating them. Germline CDR1 MNHEY, CDR2 SVGAGI. This CDR3 comprises 15 residues. For the CDR3, the DNA is TGTGCCAGCAGTTACTCGTTTTCGTCCCAAGAGACCCAGTACTTC. Its protein product is CASSYSFSSQETQYF.

This clonotype was seen ten or more times. CDR3 region: CASSLLAGGPPFF. For the CDR3, the DNA is TGTGCCAGCAGCTTACTAGCGGGGGGGCCCCCGTTCTTC. The rearrangement links TRBV7-6 to TRBJ2-1, with 12 bases fitting TRBD2. Per germline, CDR1 SGHVS and CDR2 FNYEAQ. The CDR3 extends over 13 amino acids. J gave up 15 bases and V 2 bases, and 5 bases lay outside the gene matches. The full variable domain, in which reference TRBV7-6 and TRBJ2-1 provide the parts outside the CDR3, is GAGVSQSPRYKVTKRGQDVALRCDPISGHVSLYWYRQALGQGPEFLTYFNYEAQQDKSGLPNDRFSAERPEGSISTLTIQRTEQRDSAMYRCASSLLAGGPPFFGPGTRLTVL.

Ten or more counts support this clonotype. This chain uses TRBV12-3 or TRBV12-4 with TRBJ2-3; TRBD1 matches at 7 bases. V lost 6 bases to trimming and J lost 2 bases; unmatched junction nucleotides: 11. CDR3 length: 16 amino acids. The CDR3 bases are TGTGCCAGCAGGCCTTGGCAGGGGGTATTCACAGATACGCAGTATTTT. Its translation is CASRPWQGVFTDTQYF.